This T cell receptor (beta chain) came from a study of cytomegalovirus exposure and HLA in healthy donors. On the study more broadly: Some 77 million unique TCRs from HLA-typed donors were held in an early release of data.

General observations from the study: Associated with HLA alleles at 0.05 false discovery rate in a later analysis were fewer than 20,000 TCR beta sequences.

This clone showed up just a few times. Its antigen is undetermined. PCR involved 60 Vbeta and 13 Jbeta primers. TCRdb's copy holds only in-frame clones and misses some; the assay was immunoSEQ multiplex PCR. Altogether more than 110,000 clones are present, 78% being singletons, with the ten largest covering roughly 2.8%. The germline CDR1 and CDR2 sequences are SEHNR and FQNEAQ (reference sequence). The CDR3 runs to 15 residues. Between the trimmed V and J ends, which lost 2 bases and 4 bases, there was a span of 14 bases. Specimen: PBMCs. This sequence joins TRBV7-9 and TRBJ1-2, with unresolved D. The clonotype comes from a male donor in good health and CMV-seronegative. The CDR3 DNA reads TGTGCCAGCAGCTTATCGGTGGGCTTTGGCTATGGCTACACCTTC. This gives the protein CASSLSVGFGYGYTF. Using reference TRBV7-9 and TRBJ1-2 for the parts outside the CDR3, the full variable domain is DTGVSQNPRHKITKRGQNVTFRCDPISEHNRLYWYRQTLGQGPEFLTYFQNEAQLEKSRLLSDRFSAERPKGSFSTLEIQRTEQGDSAMYLCASSLSVGFGYGYTFGSGTRLTVV.